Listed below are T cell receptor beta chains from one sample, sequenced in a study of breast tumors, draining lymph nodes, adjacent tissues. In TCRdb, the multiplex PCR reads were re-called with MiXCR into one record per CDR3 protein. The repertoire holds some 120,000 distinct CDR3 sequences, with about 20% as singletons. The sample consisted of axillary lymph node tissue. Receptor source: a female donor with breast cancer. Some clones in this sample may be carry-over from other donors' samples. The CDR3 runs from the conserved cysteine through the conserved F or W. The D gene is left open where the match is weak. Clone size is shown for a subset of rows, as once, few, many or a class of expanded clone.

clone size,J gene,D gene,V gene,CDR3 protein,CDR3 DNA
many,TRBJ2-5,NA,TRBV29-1,CSVETLQETQYF,TGCAGCGTTGAAACTCTCCAAGAGACCCAGTACTTC
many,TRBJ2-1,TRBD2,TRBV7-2,CASSFGTSAYNEQFF,TGTGCCAGCAGCTTCGGGACTAGCGCATACAATGAGCAGTTCTTC
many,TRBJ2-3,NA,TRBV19,CASSRRTEDTQYF,TGTGCCAGTAGTCGCCGGACCGAGGATACGCAGTATTTT
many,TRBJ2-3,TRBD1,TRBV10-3,CAISGQASTDTQYF,TGTGCCATCTCCGGACAGGCTAGCACAGATACGCAGTATTTT
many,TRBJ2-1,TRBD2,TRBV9,CASSARLAGRNEQFF,TGTGCCAGCAGCGCTAGACTAGCGGGGCGCAATGAGCAGTTCTTC
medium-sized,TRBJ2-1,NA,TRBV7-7,CASSLVGGASYNEQFF,TGTGCTAGCAGCTTAGTCGGGGGCGCCTCCTACAATGAGCAGTTCTTC
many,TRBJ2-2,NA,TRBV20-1,CSARGSGSGNTGELFF,TGCAGTGCTAGAGGATCGGGTAGCGGGAACACCGGGGAGCTGTTTTTT
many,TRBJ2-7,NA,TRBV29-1,CSVQTDPYEQYF,TGCAGCGTCCAGACGGATCCCTACGAGCAGTACTTC
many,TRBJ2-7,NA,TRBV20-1,CSARARGAGSYEQYF,TGCAGTGCTAGAGCCCGGGGGGCAGGCTCCTACGAGCAGTACTTC
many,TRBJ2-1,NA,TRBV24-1,CATSEPQKSSYNEQFF,TGTGCCACCAGTGAACCACAGAAAAGCTCCTACAATGAGCAGTTCTTC
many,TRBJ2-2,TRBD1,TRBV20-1,CSAYRGNTGELFF,TGCAGTGCGTACAGGGGGAACACCGGGGAGCTGTTTTTT
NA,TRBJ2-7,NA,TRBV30,CAWTARWGSSSYEQYF,TGTGCCTGGACCGCCCGATGGGGGTCTTCCTCCTACGAGCAGTACTTC
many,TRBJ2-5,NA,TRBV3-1,CASSEQRDEETQYF,TGTGCCAGCAGCGAACAGCGTGACGAAGAGACCCAGTACTTC
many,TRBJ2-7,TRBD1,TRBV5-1,CASRTGQAYEQYF,TGCGCCAGCAGGACGGGACAGGCCTACGAGCAGTACTTC
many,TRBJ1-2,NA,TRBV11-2,CASRPDGSYGYTF,TGTGCCAGCAGACCTGACGGGTCCTATGGCTACACCTTC
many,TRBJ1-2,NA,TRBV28,CASSLSRDGNYGYTF,TGTGCCAGCAGTTTATCTCGGGACGGAAACTATGGCTACACCTTC
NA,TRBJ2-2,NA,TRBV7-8,CASSARDLANTGELFF,TGTGCCAGCAGCGCCCGGGACTTGGCGAACACCGGGGAGCTGTTTTTT
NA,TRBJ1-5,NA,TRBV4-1,CASSLQGGQPQHF,TGCGCCAGCAGCCTCCAGGGTGGTCAGCCCCAGCATTTT
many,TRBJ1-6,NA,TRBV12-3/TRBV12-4,CASTKDSWASPLHF,TGTGCCAGCACCAAGGACAGTTGGGCTTCACCCCTCCACTTT
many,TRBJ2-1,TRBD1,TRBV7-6,CASSRGQVHSEQFF,TGTGCCAGCAGCCGCGGACAGGTACACAGTGAGCAGTTCTTC
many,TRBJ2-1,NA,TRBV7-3,CASSLWPAESSYNEQFF,TGTGCCAGCAGCTTATGGCCAGCGGAGAGCTCCTACAATGAGCAGTTCTTC
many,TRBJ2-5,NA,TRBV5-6,CASSLKETQYF,TGTGCCAGCAGCCTTAAAGAGACCCAGTACTTC
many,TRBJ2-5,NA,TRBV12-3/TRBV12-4,CASSAYGDEETQYF,TGTGCCAGCAGCGCCTACGGGGATGAAGAGACCCAGTACTTC
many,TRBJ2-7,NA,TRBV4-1,CASSQITGLSYEQYF,TGCGCCAGCAGCCAAATAACGGGGCTCTCCTACGAGCAGTACTTC
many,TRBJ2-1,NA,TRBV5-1,CASMRGIGAYNEQFF,TGCGCCAGCATGCGGGGCATCGGCGCCTACAATGAGCAGTTCTTC
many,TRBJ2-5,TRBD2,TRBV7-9,CASSPGLAGAETQYF,TGTGCCAGCAGCCCGGGACTAGCGGGAGCAGAGACCCAGTACTTC
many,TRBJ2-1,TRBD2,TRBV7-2,CASSLSSGEQFF,TGTGCCAGCAGCTTATCTAGCGGTGAGCAGTTCTTC
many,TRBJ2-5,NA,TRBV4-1,CAIDSYQETQYF,TGCGCCATCGATAGTTACCAAGAGACCCAGTACTTC
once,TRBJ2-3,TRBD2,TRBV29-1,CSVLLGGGSDTQYF,TGCAGCGTCCTCCTGGGGGGGGGGTCAGATACGCAGTATTTT
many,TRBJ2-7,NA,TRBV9,CASSVAGALSPYEQYF,TGTGCCAGCAGCGTAGCCGGGGCACTGTCTCCCTACGAGCAGTACTTC
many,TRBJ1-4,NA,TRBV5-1,CASSLGIANEKLFF,TGCGCCAGCAGCTTAGGGATAGCTAATGAAAAACTGTTTTTT
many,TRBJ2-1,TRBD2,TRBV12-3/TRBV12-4,CASSPFPGLADYNEQFF,TGTGCCAGCAGCCCATTTCCGGGACTAGCGGACTACAATGAGCAGTTCTTC
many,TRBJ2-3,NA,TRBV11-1,CASSLWGGTDTQYF,TGTGCCAGCAGCTTATGGGGGGGCACAGATACGCAGTATTTT
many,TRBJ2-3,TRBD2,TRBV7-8,CASSPRLAGETDTQYF,TGTGCCAGCAGCCCCAGACTAGCGGGAGAAACAGATACGCAGTATTTT
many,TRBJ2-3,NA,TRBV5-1,CASSYSGYNTDTQYF,TGCGCCAGCAGCTATTCGGGGTATAACACAGATACGCAGTATTTT
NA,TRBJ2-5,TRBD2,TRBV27,CASSTRLAAETQYF,TGTGCCAGCAGTACCCGACTAGCCGCGGAGACCCAGTACTTC
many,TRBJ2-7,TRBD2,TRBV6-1,CASSETSGETEQYF,TGTGCCAGCAGTGAGACTAGCGGGGAGACGGAGCAGTACTTC
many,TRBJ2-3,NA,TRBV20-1,CSARPRGGLATGTDTQYF,TGCAGTGCTAGACCACGAGGGGGCCTAGCGACCGGCACAGATACGCAGTATTTT
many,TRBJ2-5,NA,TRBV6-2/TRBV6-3,CASTDGVAQETQYF,TGTGCCAGCACTGACGGGGTGGCCCAAGAGACCCAGTACTTC